This T cell receptor (beta chain) is from a study of spatial heterogeneity in lung cancer. Study overall: The donors comprised about 74 untreated early-stage non-small cell lung cancer patients. Where available, sequencing covered follow-up PBMC samples, taken at a median of roughly two years after resection. The average count in raw reads for each unique TCR and UMI combination exceeded nine appearances. Study findings and constraints: Compared with follow-up, resection was when ubiquitous expanded tumor TCRs appeared in blood more.

Time point given: blood at routine non-recurrence follow-up after resection. From germline, CDR1 is MGHRA and CDR2 YSYEKL. The CDR3 has 14 residues. There are a few counts of this clonotype. Antigen specificity is unknown. One junction end disagrees with the germline gene, perhaps due to a read error. TCRdb processed the 5' RACE reads anew with MiXCR; each CDR3 protein has one entry. The sample includes 85,000 to 100,000 distinct CDR3 sequences, roughly a fifth of them seen just once. The chain has TRBV4-1 and TRBJ2-3; D remains unclear. This specimen was PBMCs, taken at follow-up. The receptor comes from a male donor with early-stage non-small cell lung cancer. The CDR3 DNA reads TGCGCCGGCAGCCAAGGGCTTGATCGAGATACGCAGTATTTT. It translates to CAGSQGLDRDTQYF.